These T cell receptor beta chains were read from a single sample in a study of blood T cell repertoires in COVID-19. Sequencing used immunoSEQ multiplex PCR; TCRdb keeps in-frame clones, though not all of them. The sample yields about 36,000 clones, 90% seen once. Sequencing input: peripheral blood. These receptors were taken from a human donor in a cohort sampled during active COVID-19. CDR3s include the opening cysteine and the closing phenylalanine or tryptophan.

j_call | v_call | cdr3_aa
TRBJ1-2 | TRBV6-2/TRBV6-3 | CASSRPPEGYTF
TRBJ2-7 | TRBV7-2 | CASSLDPGGNYEQYF
TRBJ1-5 | TRBV2 | CASSESPAAGPQHF
TRBJ1-6 | TRBV30 | CAWSVQGASPLHF
TRBJ1-5 | TRBV24-1 | CATSDPGQGGGSNQPQHF
TRBJ1-2 | TRBV20-1 | CRANRDGYTF
TRBJ2-6 | TRBV1 | CTSSQRRLATTGSMWANVLTF
TRBJ1-6 | TRBV5-1 | CASSSRDRKNSPLHF
TRBJ2-1 | TRBV10-1 | CASSASRDRGYNEQFF
TRBJ2-7 | TRBV4-1 | CASSHTTGDYEQYF
TRBJ1-4 | TRBV5-1 | CASSSGRGSEKLFF
TRBJ2-7 | TRBV28 | CASSPPGAARSYEQYF
TRBJ2-2 | TRBV27 | CASRLGQGNTGELFF
TRBJ2-5 | TRBV4-3 | CASSQEIPPRGQETQYF
TRBJ1-1 | TRBV2 | CASRANTEAFF
TRBJ2-1 | TRBV5-4 | CASSPDLDSYNEQFF
TRBJ1-5 | TRBV7-2 | CASRRTGDSNQPQHF
TRBJ2-7 | TRBV5-1 | CASSSGQGWGTLRDEQYF
TRBJ2-7 | TRBV7-8 | CASSQRGPNEQYF
TRBJ2-6 | TRBV5-4 | CASSSPGNSGANVLTF
TRBJ2-5 | TRBV7-2 | CASSRPPPGGSLETQYF
TRBJ2-7 | TRBV4-1 | CASSQDQGRPTYEQYF
TRBJ1-2 | TRBV5-4 | CASSPGTGDNYGYTF
TRBJ2-5 | TRBV5-4 | CASSLGQETQYF
TRBJ2-7 | TRBV19 | CASSQTVGFYEQYF
TRBJ1-2 | TRBV5-6 | CASSLEGAGNYGYTF
TRBJ2-7 | TRBV5-4 | CASSQQGVSYEQYF
TRBJ2-1 | TRBV28 | CASSLLRDNEQFF
TRBJ2-1 | TRBV18 | CASSQDRDNEQFF
TRBJ1-5 | TRBV18 | CASSPDSPSNQPQHF
TRBJ2-3 | TRBV9 | CASSADRVGTDTQYF
TRBJ2-1 | TRBV4-3 | CASSQDSAEKYNEQFF
TRBJ2-1 | TRBV19 | CASTSSGTGAYNEQFF
TRBJ2-3 | TRBV6-2/TRBV6-3 | CASSYGASGSSDTQYF
TRBJ2-5 | TRBV7-9 | CASSSLRETQYF
TRBJ1-1 | TRBV9 | CASSVRWNTEAFF
TRBJ1-5 | TRBV5-8 | CASSLSVLQPQHF
TRBJ2-1 | TRBV5-1 | CASSPGLAGVENEQFF
TRBJ1-6 | TRBV6-6 | CASSLGQTNSPLHF
TRBJ2-1 | TRBV6-5 | CACAGFFTGEQFF
TRBJ1-1 | TRBV4-1 | CASSHGLENTEAFF
TRBJ2-5 | TRBV27 | CASTRTGHQETQYF
TRBJ2-5 | TRBV11-2 | CASSKDGVGTQYF
TRBJ2-3 | TRBV28 | CASSSPGLAEGTDTQYF
TRBJ2-7 | TRBV2 | CAEGEGFYEQYF
TRBJ2-3 | TRBV24-1 | CATSEGSGRALSGADTQYF